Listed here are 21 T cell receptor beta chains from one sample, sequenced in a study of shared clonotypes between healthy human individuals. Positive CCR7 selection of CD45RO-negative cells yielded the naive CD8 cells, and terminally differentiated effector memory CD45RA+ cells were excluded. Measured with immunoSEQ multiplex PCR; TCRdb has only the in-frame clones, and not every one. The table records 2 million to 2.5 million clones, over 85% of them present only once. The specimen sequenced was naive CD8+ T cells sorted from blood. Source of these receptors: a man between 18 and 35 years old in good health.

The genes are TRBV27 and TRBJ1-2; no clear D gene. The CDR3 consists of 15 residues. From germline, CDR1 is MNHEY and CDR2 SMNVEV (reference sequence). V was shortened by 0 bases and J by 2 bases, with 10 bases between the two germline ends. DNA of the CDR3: TGTGCCAGCAGTTTATCCCACAGCTCAAACTATGGCTACACCTTC. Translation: CASSLSHSSNYGYTF.

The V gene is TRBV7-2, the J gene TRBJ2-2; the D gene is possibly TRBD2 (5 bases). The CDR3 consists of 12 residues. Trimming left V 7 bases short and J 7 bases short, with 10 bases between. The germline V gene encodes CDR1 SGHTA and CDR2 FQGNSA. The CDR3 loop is CASNFGIGELFF. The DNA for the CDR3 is TGTGCCAGCAACTTCGGGATCGGGGAGCTGTTTTTT. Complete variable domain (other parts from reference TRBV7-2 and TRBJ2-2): GAGVSQSPSNKVTEKGKDVELRCDPISGHTALYWYRQSLGQGLEFLIYFQGNSAPDKSGLPSDRFSAERTGGSVSTLTIQRTQQEDSAVYLCASNFGIGELFFGEGSRLTVL.

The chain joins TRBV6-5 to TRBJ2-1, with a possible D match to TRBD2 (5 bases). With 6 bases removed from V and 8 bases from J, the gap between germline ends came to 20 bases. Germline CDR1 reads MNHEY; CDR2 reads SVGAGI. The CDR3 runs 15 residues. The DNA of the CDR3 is TGTGCCAGCAGCTCTTTCGGTGGGAGTCGGGATGAGCAGTTCTTC. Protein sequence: CASSSFGGSRDEQFF.

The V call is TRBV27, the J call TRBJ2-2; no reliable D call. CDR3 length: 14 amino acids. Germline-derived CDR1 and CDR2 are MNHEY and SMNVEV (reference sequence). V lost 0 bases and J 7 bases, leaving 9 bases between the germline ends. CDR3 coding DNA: TGTGCCAGCAGTTTATCGTTGGTGATCGGGGAGCTGTTTTTT. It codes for CASSLSLVIGELFF.

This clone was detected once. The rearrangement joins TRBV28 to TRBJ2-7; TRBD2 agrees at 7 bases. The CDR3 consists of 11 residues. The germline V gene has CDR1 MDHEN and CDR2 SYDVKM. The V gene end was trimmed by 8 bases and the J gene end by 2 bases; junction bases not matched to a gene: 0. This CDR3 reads CASGGAYEQYF. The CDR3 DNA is TGTGCCAGCGGGGGGGCCTACGAGCAGTACTTC.

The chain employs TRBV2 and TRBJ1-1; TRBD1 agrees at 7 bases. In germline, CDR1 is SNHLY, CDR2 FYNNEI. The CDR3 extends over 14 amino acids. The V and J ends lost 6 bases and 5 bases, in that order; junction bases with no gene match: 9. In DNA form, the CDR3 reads TGTGCCAGCAGCGATGACAGGGAGGGGACTGAAGCTTTCTTT. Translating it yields CASSDDREGTEAFF. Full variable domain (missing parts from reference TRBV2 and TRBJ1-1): EPEVTQTPSHQVTQMGQEVILRCVPISNHLYFYWYRQILGQKVEFLVSFYNNEISEKSEIFDDQFSVERPDGSNFTLKIRSTKLEDSAMYFCASSDDREGTEAFFGQGTRLTVV.

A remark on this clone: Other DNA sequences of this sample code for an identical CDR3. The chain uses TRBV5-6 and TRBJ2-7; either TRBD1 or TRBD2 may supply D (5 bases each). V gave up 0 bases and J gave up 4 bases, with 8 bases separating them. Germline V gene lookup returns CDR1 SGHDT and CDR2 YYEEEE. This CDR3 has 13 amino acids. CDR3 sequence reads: CASSLGDGYEQYF. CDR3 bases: TGTGCCAGCAGCTTGGGGGACGGATACGAGCAGTACTTC. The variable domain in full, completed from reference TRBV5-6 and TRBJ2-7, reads DAGVTQSPTHLIKTRGQQVTLRCSPKSGHDTVSWYQQALGQGPQFIFQYYEEEERQRGNFPDRFSGHQFPNYSSELNVNALLLGDSALYLCASSLGDGYEQYFGPGTRLTVT.

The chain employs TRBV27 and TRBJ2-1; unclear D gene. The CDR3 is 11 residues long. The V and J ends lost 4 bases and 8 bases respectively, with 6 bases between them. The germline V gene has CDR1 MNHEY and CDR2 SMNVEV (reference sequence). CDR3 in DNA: TGTGCCAGCAGTTCGGTACATGAGCAGTTCTTC. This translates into CASSSVHEQFF.

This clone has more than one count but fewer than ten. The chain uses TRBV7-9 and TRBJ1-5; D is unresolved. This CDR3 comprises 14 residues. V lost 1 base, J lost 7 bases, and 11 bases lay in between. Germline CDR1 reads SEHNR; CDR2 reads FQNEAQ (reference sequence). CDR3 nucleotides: TGTGCCAGCAGCTTAGGTCTATCGGGACAGCCCCAGCATTTT. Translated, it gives CASSLGLSGQPQHF.

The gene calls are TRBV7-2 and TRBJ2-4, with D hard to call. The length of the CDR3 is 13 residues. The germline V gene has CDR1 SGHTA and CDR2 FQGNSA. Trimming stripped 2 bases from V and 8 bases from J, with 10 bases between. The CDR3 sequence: CASSLPTLDIQYF. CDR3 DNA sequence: TGTGCCAGCAGCTTACCTACCCTGGACATTCAGTACTTC.

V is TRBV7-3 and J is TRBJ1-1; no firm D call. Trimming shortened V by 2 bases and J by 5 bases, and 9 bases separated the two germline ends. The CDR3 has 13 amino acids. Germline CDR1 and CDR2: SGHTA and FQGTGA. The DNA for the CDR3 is TGTGCCAGCAGCTTATTGATGGGGACTGAAGCTTTCTTT. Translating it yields CASSLLMGTEAFF.

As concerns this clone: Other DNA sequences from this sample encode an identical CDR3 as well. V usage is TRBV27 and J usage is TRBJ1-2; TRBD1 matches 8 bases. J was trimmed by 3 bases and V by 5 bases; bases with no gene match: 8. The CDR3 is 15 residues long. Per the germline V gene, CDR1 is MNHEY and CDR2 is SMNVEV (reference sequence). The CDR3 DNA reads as TGTGCCAGCAGTCCCGGACAGGGTTTATACTATGGCTACACCTTC. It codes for CASSPGQGLYYGYTF.

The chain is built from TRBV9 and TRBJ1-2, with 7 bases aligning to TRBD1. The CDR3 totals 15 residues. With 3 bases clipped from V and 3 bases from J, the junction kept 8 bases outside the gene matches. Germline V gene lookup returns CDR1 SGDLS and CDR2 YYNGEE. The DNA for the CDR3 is TGTGCCAGCAGCGGCCCCTTCGGGACAGACTATGGCTACACCTTC. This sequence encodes CASSGPFGTDYGYTF.

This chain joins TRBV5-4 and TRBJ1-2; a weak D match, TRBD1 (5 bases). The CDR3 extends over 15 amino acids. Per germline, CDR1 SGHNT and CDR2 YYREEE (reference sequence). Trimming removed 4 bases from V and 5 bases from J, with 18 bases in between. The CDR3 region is CASSVNQGEGYGYTF. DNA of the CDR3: TGTGCCAGCAGCGTTAATCAGGGAGAGGGTTATGGCTACACCTTC. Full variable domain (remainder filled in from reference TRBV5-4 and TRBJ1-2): ETGVTQSPTHLIKTRGQQVTLRCSSQSGHNTVSWYQQALGQGPQFIFQYYREEENGRGNFPPRFSGLQFPNYSSELNVNALELDDSALYLCASSVNQGEGYGYTFGSGTRLTVV.

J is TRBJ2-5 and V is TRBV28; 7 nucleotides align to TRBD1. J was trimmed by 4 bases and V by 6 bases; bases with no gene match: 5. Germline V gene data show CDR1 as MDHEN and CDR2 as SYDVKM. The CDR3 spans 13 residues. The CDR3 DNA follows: TGTGCCAGCAGCCCTCCAGGGGGAGAGACCCAGTACTTC. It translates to CASSPPGGETQYF.

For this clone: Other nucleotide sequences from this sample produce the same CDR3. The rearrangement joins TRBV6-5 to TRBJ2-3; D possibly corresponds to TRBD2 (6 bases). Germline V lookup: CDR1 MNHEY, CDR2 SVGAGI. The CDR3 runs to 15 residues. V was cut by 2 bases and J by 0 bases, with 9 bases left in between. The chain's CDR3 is CASSYGGTSTDTQYF. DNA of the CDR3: TGTGCCAGCAGTTACGGCGGGACTAGCACAGATACGCAGTATTTT.

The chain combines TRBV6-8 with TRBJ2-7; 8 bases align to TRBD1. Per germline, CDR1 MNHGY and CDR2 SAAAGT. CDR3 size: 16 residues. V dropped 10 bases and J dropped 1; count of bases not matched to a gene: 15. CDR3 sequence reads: CATPRTPGQASYEQYF. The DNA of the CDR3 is TGTGCCACTCCCCGTACACCGGGACAGGCGTCCTACGAGCAGTACTTC.

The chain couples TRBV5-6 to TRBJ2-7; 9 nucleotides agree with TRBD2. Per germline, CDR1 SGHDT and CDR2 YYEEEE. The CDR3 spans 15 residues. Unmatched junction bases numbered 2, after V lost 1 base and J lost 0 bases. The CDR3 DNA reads TGTGCCAGCAGCTTGCTAGCGGGATTCTCCTACGAGCAGTACTTC. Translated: CASSLLAGFSYEQYF.

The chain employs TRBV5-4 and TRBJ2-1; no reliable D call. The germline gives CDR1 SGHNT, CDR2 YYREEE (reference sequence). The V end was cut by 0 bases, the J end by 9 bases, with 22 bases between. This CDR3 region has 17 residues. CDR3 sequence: CASSLEFGWGSRGEQFF. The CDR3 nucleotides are TGTGCCAGCAGCTTGGAATTTGGCTGGGGTTCCCGCGGTGAGCAGTTCTTC.

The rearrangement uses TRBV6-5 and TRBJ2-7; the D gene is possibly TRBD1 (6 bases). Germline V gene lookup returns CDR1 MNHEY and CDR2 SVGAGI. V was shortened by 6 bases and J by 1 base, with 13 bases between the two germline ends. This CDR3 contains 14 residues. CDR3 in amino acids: CASRSSDSSYEQYF. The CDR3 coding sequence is TGTGCCAGCAGATCCTCGGACAGTTCCTACGAGCAGTACTTC.

This CDR3 reads CASSEALEVTATNEKLFF. The DNA for the CDR3 is TGTGCCAGCAGTGAAGCGCTTGAGGTTACAGCAACTAATGAAAAACTGTTTTTT. This chain links TRBV2 with TRBJ1-4; D remains ambiguous. Trimming took off 0 bases at V and 0 bases at J, with 14 bases between the two ends. Germline V CDR1 and CDR2: SNHLY, FYNNEI. This CDR3 contains 18 residues.